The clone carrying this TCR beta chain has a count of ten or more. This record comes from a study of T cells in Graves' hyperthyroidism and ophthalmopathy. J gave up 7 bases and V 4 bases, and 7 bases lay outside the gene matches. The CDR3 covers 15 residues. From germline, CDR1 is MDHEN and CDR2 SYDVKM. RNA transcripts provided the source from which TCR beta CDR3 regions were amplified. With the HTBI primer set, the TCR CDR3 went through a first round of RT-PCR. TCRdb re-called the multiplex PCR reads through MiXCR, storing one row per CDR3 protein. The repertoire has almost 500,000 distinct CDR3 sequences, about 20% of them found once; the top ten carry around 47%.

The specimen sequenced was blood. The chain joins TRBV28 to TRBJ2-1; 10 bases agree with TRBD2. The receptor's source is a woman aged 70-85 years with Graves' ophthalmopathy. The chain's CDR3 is CASSSLAGALNEQFF. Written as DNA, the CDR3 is TGTGCCAGCAGTTCCCTAGCGGGAGCACTGAATGAGCAGTTCTTC.